The entry that follows covers one T cell receptor beta chain sequence. This sample was taken from a study of blood T cell repertoires in COVID-19. About the study: Samples came from the United States, Italy and Spain, spanning acute and convalescent COVID-19. T cells, B-cell-depleted T cells, or PBMCs supplied cDNA or gDNA.

In the source study's methods: Amplified reference gene primers provided the basis for estimating nucleated cell counts. Sequenced by immunoSEQ multiplex PCR; TCRdb stores in-frame clones only, minus some. D and trimming come from the DNA, and the V and J calls and clone size come from that table. The table records around 100,000 clones, roughly 87% of them present only once. This sequence originates from a woman aged 60-70 years with acute or convalescent COVID-19. Sequencing input: peripheral blood.

The chain's CDR3 is CASNLQGAGQPQHF. The CDR3 nucleotides are TGTGCCAGCAACCTACAGGGGGCGGGACAGCCCCAGCATTTT. The chain employs TRBV6-5 and TRBJ1-5, with 9 nucleotides matching TRBD1. Germline-derived CDR1 and CDR2 are MNHEY and SVGAGI. The trim removed 7 bases at V and 7 bases at J, leaving 8 bases unmatched. This CDR3 comprises 14 residues.